This record looks at one T cell receptor beta chain sequence and its context. The record originates from a study of blood T cell repertoires in COVID-19. Study at large: Acute-phase and convalescent COVID-19 samples originated in the United States, Italy and Spain. T cells, B-cell-depleted T cells, or PBMCs supplied cDNA or gDNA.

The junction had 4 bases not matched to a gene; V was cut back by 0 bases and J by 2 bases. Germline-derived CDR1 and CDR2 are GTSNPN and SVGIG (reference sequence). The CDR3 totals 14 residues. Original processing notes: Nucleated cell counts were estimated from reference gene primer amplification. The repertoire was sequenced with immunoSEQ multiplex PCR; TCRdb's copy has only in-frame clones and lacks some. V, J and clone size derive from that table, while D and trimming were established from the DNA sequence. The sample includes hundreds of thousands of clones, about four fifths of them seen just once.

Sequencing was carried out using peripheral blood. The chain recombines TRBV30 with TRBJ2-7; 7 nucleotides match TRBD2. The TCR comes from a woman aged 40 to 50 with active or convalescent COVID-19. CDR3 sequence: CAWSVASGAYEQYF. CDR3 sequence (DNA): TGTGCCTGGAGTGTTGCTAGCGGCGCCTACGAGCAGTACTTC.